This T cell receptor beta chain was obtained from a study of cytotoxic CD8 clonotypes in ibrutinib-treated CLL. Study-wide background: In all, approximately ten patients were relapsed/refractory, approximately 16 were treatment-naive and about 17 were IGHV unmutated. Mean productive templates were about 260,000; mean productive rearrangements were roughly 90,000.

Repertoires were generated with immunoSEQ multiplex PCR, while TCRdb's copy carries only in-frame clones and drops some. The table lists 15,000 to 20,000 clones, 81% of them singletons. Germline CDR1 and CDR2: SGHAT and FQDESV (reference sequence). The CDR3 runs to 14 residues. V was shortened by 0 bases and J by 3 bases, with 9 bases between the two germline ends. The sample was PBMCs, taken before ibrutinib treatment. The sequence was collected from a human donor with chronic lymphocytic leukemia. The V gene is TRBV11-1, the J gene TRBJ2-7; D perhaps matches TRBD2 (5 bases). The CDR3 nucleotides read TGTGCCAGCAGCTTAGCTCCCGGGGTCTACGAGCAGTACTTC. Translating it yields CASSLAPGVYEQYF.